Below are 31 T cell receptor beta chains sequenced from a single sample in a study of T cells in Graves' hyperthyroidism and ophthalmopathy. The TCR beta CDR3 regions underwent amplification using RNA transcripts as the source. A first-round RT-PCR of the TCR CDR3 used the HTBI primer set. Each CDR3 protein is one row after TCRdb ran MiXCR on the multiplex PCR reads. The sample shows more than 300,000 distinct CDR3 sequences, approximately 14% of them seen only once. Source material: blood. These receptor sequences come from a woman younger than 45 with Graves' hyperthyroidism.

Only a few counts were recorded for this clonotype. The gene calls are TRBV18 and TRBJ2-1; the match to TRBD1 covers 11 bases. In germline, CDR1 is KGHSH, CDR2 LQKENI. With V trimmed by 3 bases and J by 12 bases, 4 bases remained unmatched. The CDR3 length is 13 residues. The CDR3 DNA is TGTGCCAGCTCACCCCGGGACAGGGGGATGCAGTTCTTC. Amino acid sequence: CASSPRDRGMQFF.

This clonotype was counted ten times or more. This sequence joins TRBV2 and TRBJ2-7; tentatively, D is TRBD1 or TRBD2 (5 bases each). V lost 8 bases and J lost 5, with 16 bases in between. There are 13 residues in the CDR3. Germline V gives CDR1 SNHLY, CDR2 FYNNEI. CDR3 nucleotides: TGTGCCAGCGTTGAGGGTAGGGGAAACGAGCAGTACTTC. This translates into CASVEGRGNEQYF.

This clonotype was observed a handful of times. The rearrangement uses TRBV7-3 and TRBJ2-2; TRBD1 is a possible D gene (6 bases). The CDR3 totals 15 residues. Germline CDR1 and CDR2: SGHTA and FQGTGA. V shed 6 bases and J shed 5 bases, with 16 bases lying between them. CDR3 residues: CASSPVRGRTGELFF. CDR3 nucleotides: TGTGCCAGCAGTCCGGTCAGGGGAAGGACCGGGGAGCTGTTTTTT.

This clonotype was counted at least ten times. The rearrangement uses TRBV9 and TRBJ2-7; D is perhaps TRBD1 or TRBD2 (5 bases each). The CDR3 runs to 14 residues. Per germline, CDR1 SGDLS and CDR2 YYNGEE. The V and J ends lost 4 bases and 4 bases respectively, with 15 bases between them. Here the CDR3 reads CASSPTGRGYEQYF. The CDR3 region has the DNA TGTGCCAGCAGCCCAACAGGACGAGGGTACGAGCAGTACTTC.

The rearrangement links TRBV13 to TRBJ1-2; D is unresolved. Germline V gives CDR1 PRHDT, CDR2 FYEKMQ (reference sequence). CDR3 length: 16 amino acids. V lost 2 bases and J 4 bases, leaving 17 bases between the germline ends. DNA of the CDR3: TGTGCCAGCAGCTTACGAACATTCAGTCAAACCTATGGCTACACCTTC. Encoded protein: CASSLRTFSQTYGYTF.

This clonotype was picked up many times. The genes are TRBV13 and TRBJ1-1; D possibly corresponds to TRBD1 (6 bases). There are 12 residues in the CDR3. V gave up 10 bases and J gave up 10 bases, with 19 bases separating them. CDR1 is PRHDT and CDR2 is FYEKMQ in the germline V gene (reference sequence). The CDR3 DNA reads TGTGCCACCGGGACATCGAGCGTTAGAGCTTTCTTT. Protein product: CATGTSSVRAFF. Together with reference TRBV13 and TRBJ1-1, the CDR3 gives the full variable domain: AAGVIQSPRHLIKEKRETATLKCYPIPRHDTVYWYQQGPGQDPQFLISFYEKMQSDKGSIPDRFSAQQFSDYHSELNMSSLELGDSALYFCATGTSSVRAFFGQGTRLTVV.

V is TRBV4-3 and J is TRBJ2-1, with D hard to call. The germline gives CDR1 LGHNA, CDR2 YSLEER. The CDR3 length is 16 residues. V dropped 1 base and J dropped 7 bases, with 17 bases sitting between them. The CDR3 loop reads CASSQVQGRSQNEQFF. CDR3 coding DNA: TGCGCCAGCAGCCAAGTCCAAGGCAGGTCCCAAAATGAGCAGTTCTTC.

This clonotype was found many times. This chain links TRBV11-2 with TRBJ2-7, with 8 nucleotides matching TRBD2. The germline V gene encodes CDR1 SGHAT and CDR2 FQNNGV. V was pared by 5 bases and J by 2 bases, with 11 bases of the junction left unmatched. The CDR3 extends over 16 amino acids. Here the CDR3 DNA reads TGTGCCAGCAGCCTCCCGGGGGCGGGAGGCGCCTACGAGCAGTACTTC. Protein: CASSLPGAGGAYEQYF.

The CDR3 loop is CASSADSAQETQYF. CDR3 bases: TGTGCCAGCAGCGCGGACAGCGCTCAAGAGACCCAGTACTTC. The V call is TRBV7-9, the J call TRBJ2-5; a weak D match, TRBD1 (6 bases). Germline V lookup: CDR1 SEHNR, CDR2 FQNEAQ (reference sequence). The CDR3 is made up of 14 amino acids. Trimming removed 5 bases from V and 2 bases from J, with 12 bases in between.

The chain carries TRBV7-2 and TRBJ2-5, with 8 bases matching TRBD1. Trimming took 8 bases from V and 2 from J; bases not matched to a gene: 10. The CDR3 spans 15 residues. Germline loops: CDR1 SGHTA, CDR2 FQGNSA. The CDR3 sequence: CASGRDRGLQETQYF. As DNA, the CDR3 is TGTGCCAGCGGGAGAGACAGGGGCCTTCAAGAGACCCAGTACTTC.

This clonotype was counted at least ten times. The rearrangement links TRBV20-1 to TRBJ2-2; tentatively, D is TRBD1 (5 bases). Trimming removed 0 bases from V and 2 bases from J, with 13 bases in between. This CDR3 is built from 16 residues. CDR1 DFQATT and CDR2 SNEGSKA come from the germline V gene (reference sequence). The CDR3 coding sequence is TGCAGTGCTAGAGATGTCGGGCAGGGTAACACCGGGGAGCTGTTTTTT. Residues: CSARDVGQGNTGELFF.

This chain connects TRBV30 to TRBJ2-1; 10 bases match TRBD2. V trimming: 4 bases; J trimming: 0 bases; junction bases outside the gene matches: 3. This CDR3 has 15 residues. Germline assignment: CDR1 GTSNPN and CDR2 SVGIG (reference sequence). The DNA of the CDR3 is TGTGCCTGGAAGAGCGGGAGGGCCTCCTACAATGAGCAGTTCTTC. Translation gives CAWKSGRASYNEQFF.

This clonotype appeared a few times. The CDR3 region is CATHLTRGTRASEAFF. The CDR3 DNA sequence: TGTGCCACCCACCTCACCAGAGGGACACGGGCTTCGGAAGCTTTCTTT. The V and J genes are TRBV6-2 or TRBV6-3 and TRBJ1-1; weak D call: TRBD1 (6 bases). The CDR3 length is 16 residues. Germline assignment: CDR1 MNHEY and CDR2 SVGEGT. Trimming shortened V by 10 bases and J by 8 bases, and 29 bases separated the two germline ends.

Note on this clonotype: A read error may explain this, as a much larger clone is one base away. The chain uses TRBV28 and TRBJ1-4; tentatively, D is TRBD1 (5 bases). Germline V gives CDR1 MDHEN, CDR2 SYDVKM. The CDR3 spans 15 residues. V lost 3 bases to trimming and J lost 10 bases, with 18 bases between them. CDR3 DNA: TGTGCCAGCAGTTTCCCAGGGTCGGTGTTGGGAAAACTGTTTTTT. It yields the protein CASSFPGSVLGKLFF.

This clonotype has a handful of counts. This sequence joins TRBV7-2 and TRBJ1-2, with 7 nucleotides matching TRBD1. The CDR3 is 15 amino acids. V shed 5 bases, J shed 0 bases, and the junction held 6 bases outside the gene matches. Germline V CDR1 and CDR2: SGHTA, FQGNSA. The chain's CDR3 is CASSVGQRANYGYTF. CDR3 bases: TGTGCCAGCAGCGTGGGACAGCGCGCTAACTATGGCTACACCTTC.

The chain employs TRBV11-2 and TRBJ1-3; D gene uncertain. The CDR3 contains 15 residues. Germline V gene data show CDR1 as SGHAT and CDR2 as FQNNGV. Trimming took 5 bases from V and 3 from J, leaving 14 bases between them. CDR3 sequence reads: CASSLSASGGNTIYF. In nucleotides, the CDR3 is TGTGCCAGCAGCCTATCAGCATCGGGTGGAAACACCATATATTTT.

The sample holds a few counts of this clonotype. The rearrangement joins TRBV7-2 to TRBJ2-3, with TRBD2 matching 7 bases. This CDR3 is 16 amino acids long. V shed 1 base and J 2 bases; nucleotides not matched to a gene: 6. The germline V gene has CDR1 SGHTA and CDR2 FQGNSA. The CDR3 coding sequence is TGTGCCAGCAGCTTAGGGCCTAGCGGTCACACAGATACGCAGTATTTT. Its protein is CASSLGPSGHTDTQYF.

This clonotype turned up a few times. A read error is likely, as this CDR3 ends without the conserved phenylalanine or tryptophan. This chain connects TRBV5-1 to TRBJ2-1; D gene uncertain. The germline gives CDR1 SGHRS, CDR2 YFSETQ. There are 15 residues in the CDR3. V was shortened by 4 bases and J by 2 bases, with 13 bases between the two germline ends. Written as DNA, the CDR3 is TGCGCCAGCAGCGCCGACTTGTGGCCCTACAATGAGCAGTTCATC. Amino acids: CASSADLWPYNEQFI.

Many counts were recorded for this clonotype. The chain carries TRBV28 and TRBJ2-1, with a tentative D call TRBD1 (5 bases). Germline V CDR1 and CDR2: MDHEN, SYDVKM. The CDR3 consists of 11 residues. The ends were cut back, 5 bases at V and 9 bases at J, with 8 bases in the middle. As DNA, the CDR3 is TGTGCCAGCAGTCTCCAGGGTGAGCAGTTCTTC. This encodes CASSLQGEQFF.

This clonotype appeared many times. The chain combines TRBV28 with TRBJ2-7, with 11 bases aligning to TRBD1. The CDR3 is 16 amino acids. Looked up from germline, CDR1 is MDHEN and CDR2 is SYDVKM. The V and J ends lost 6 bases and 7 bases, in that order; junction bases with no gene match: 14. The CDR3 region is CASSPVLGQGAGEQYF. The CDR3 DNA follows: TGTGCCAGCAGCCCGGTCCTTGGACAGGGGGCGGGGGAGCAGTACTTC.

This clonotype has a count of ten or more. The V call is TRBV11-2, the J call TRBJ1-6; no clear D gene. V shed 3 bases and J shed 10 bases, with 7 bases lying between them. CDR3 length: 12 residues. Per the germline V gene, CDR1 is SGHAT and CDR2 is FQNNGV. CDR3 bases: TGTGCCAGCAGCTTTTCCCGGTCACCCCTCCACTTT. Amino acid sequence: CASSFSRSPLHF.

As for this clonotype: A much larger clone lies one base from this, so it may be a read error. This chain uses TRBV2 with TRBJ1-1; tentatively, D is TRBD1 (6 bases). The germline V gene encodes CDR1 SNHLY and CDR2 FYNNEI. Trimming stripped 1 base from V and 5 bases from J, with 17 bases between. The CDR3 loop spans 16 amino acids. The CDR3 is CASSEGRGGRGTEAFF. CDR3 DNA: TGTGCCAGCAGTGAAGGGCGTGGGGGCCGAGGGACTGAAGCTTTCTTT.

This clonotype came up many times. V usage is TRBV6-1 and J usage is TRBJ1-1; D gene ambiguous. The V gene lost 6 bases and the J gene lost 5 bases, with 19 bases spanning the gap. This CDR3 has 15 amino acids. Germline CDR1 and CDR2: MNHNS and SASEGT. For the CDR3, the DNA is TGTGCCAGCAGGCCCATGGACCTACCTAGGACTGAAGCTTTCTTT. It translates to CASRPMDLPRTEAFF.

This clonotype occurred many times. The chain uses TRBV28 and TRBJ2-1; 9 bases map to TRBD2. V trimming: 4 bases; J trimming: 2 bases; junction bases outside the gene matches: 18. Germline V gene data show CDR1 as MDHEN and CDR2 as SYDVKM. This CDR3 has 20 residues. The CDR3 nucleotides are TGTGCCAGCAGTTACCCCCCTCTGGGCGGGAGGGCCGATGCCTACAATGAGCAGTTCTTC. Encoded protein: CASSYPPLGGRADAYNEQFF.

The sample holds many counts of this clonotype. The CDR3 region has the DNA TGTGCCAGCAGCTTACGTGGGACGGGGAATGAGCAGTTCTTC. Protein product: CASSLRGTGNEQFF. The chain joins TRBV7-8 to TRBJ2-1; D could derive from TRBD1 or TRBD2 (5 bases each). The CDR3 has 14 amino acids. Germline CDR1 SGHVS, CDR2 FQNEAQ. V lost 2 bases and J lost 7, with 12 bases in between. The full variable domain, rest sourced from reference TRBV7-8 and TRBJ2-1, is GAGVSQSPRYKVAKRGQDVALRCDPISGHVSLFWYQQALGQGPEFLTYFQNEAQLDKSGLPSDRFFAERPEGSVSTLKIQRTQQEDSAVYLCASSLRGTGNEQFFGPGTRLTVL.

This clonotype occurred many times. The J gene is TRBJ2-6, the V gene TRBV28; D tentatively reads TRBD1 or TRBD2 (6 bases each). V lost 2 bases to trimming and J lost 2 bases, with 10 bases between them. The CDR3 extends over 16 amino acids. The germline CDR1 and CDR2 sequences are MDHEN and SYDVKM. CDR3 protein: CASSLPGAAGANVLTF. Written as DNA, the CDR3 is TGTGCCAGCAGTTTACCGGGGGCTGCTGGGGCCAACGTCCTGACTTTC. Full variable domain (rest looked up from reference TRBV28 and TRBJ2-6): DVKVTQSSRYLVKRTGEKVFLECVQDMDHENMFWYRQDPGLGLRLIYFSYDVKMKEKGDIPEGYSVSREKKERFSLILESASTNQTSMYLCASSLPGAAGANVLTFGAGSRLTVL.

The chain uses TRBV4-3 and TRBJ1-4; no clear D. Trimming shortened V by 1 base and J by 10 bases, and 7 bases separated the two germline ends. Looked up from germline, CDR1 is LGHNA and CDR2 is YSLEER. The CDR3 is 12 amino acids. The CDR3 sequence is CASSQVSGKLFF. The CDR3 region has the DNA TGCGCCAGCAGCCAAGTAAGCGGAAAACTGTTTTTT.

This chain connects TRBV9 to TRBJ2-5, with 7 nucleotides matching TRBD2. J was trimmed by 0 bases and V by 2 bases; bases with no gene match: 1. CDR1 is SGDLS and CDR2 is YYNGEE in the germline V gene. The CDR3 runs to 14 residues. CDR3 sequence (DNA): TGTGCCAGCAGCGTGAGCGGGGACCAAGAGACCCAGTACTTC. Protein product: CASSVSGDQETQYF.

This clonotype was found many times. The chain combines TRBV5-1 with TRBJ2-1; TRBD2 is a possible D gene (5 bases). The CDR3 is 13 residues long. V lost 5 bases and J lost 5, with 11 bases in between. Germline V lookup: CDR1 SGHRS, CDR2 YFSETQ. CDR3 amino acids: CASREGHDNEQFF. DNA of the CDR3: TGCGCCAGCAGAGAGGGCCACGACAATGAGCAGTTCTTC.

The sample holds many counts of this clonotype. The J gene is TRBJ2-5, the V gene TRBV6-1; tentative D call: TRBD2 (6 bases). CDR3 length: 15 residues. Germline assignment: CDR1 MNHNS and CDR2 SASEGT. V was clipped by 8 bases and J by 5 bases, with 21 bases between them. The CDR3 sequence: CASHKYVGGLETQYF. The CDR3 nucleotides read TGTGCCAGCCATAAATACGTGGGAGGTCTGGAGACCCAGTACTTC.

This clonotype has a handful of counts. The chain has TRBV19 and TRBJ1-5, with D unclear. V was shortened by 11 bases and J by 4 bases, with 15 bases between the two germline ends. Germline V gene lookup returns CDR1 LNHDA and CDR2 SQIVND (reference sequence). The CDR3 has 13 amino acids. CDR3 protein: CAVGRTENQPQHF. In nucleotides, the CDR3 is TGTGCCGTCGGCCGGACGGAGAATCAGCCCCAGCATTTT.